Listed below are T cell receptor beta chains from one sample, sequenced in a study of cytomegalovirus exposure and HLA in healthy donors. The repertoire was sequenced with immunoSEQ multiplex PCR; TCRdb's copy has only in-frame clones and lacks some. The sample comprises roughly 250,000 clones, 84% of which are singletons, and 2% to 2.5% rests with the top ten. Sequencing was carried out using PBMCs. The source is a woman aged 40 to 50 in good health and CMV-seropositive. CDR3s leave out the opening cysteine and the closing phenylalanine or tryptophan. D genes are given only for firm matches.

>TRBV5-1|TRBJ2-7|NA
ASSLDRAYYEQY
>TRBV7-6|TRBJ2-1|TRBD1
ASSRGGQPYNEQF
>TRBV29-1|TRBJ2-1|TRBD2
SVGTSGRVYNEQF
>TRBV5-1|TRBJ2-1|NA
ASSLAASSGARNEQF
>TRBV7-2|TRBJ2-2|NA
ASSLALLPNTGELF
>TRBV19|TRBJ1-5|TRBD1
ASSMEGQGAVKPQH
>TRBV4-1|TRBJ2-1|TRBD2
ASSQESGDNEQF
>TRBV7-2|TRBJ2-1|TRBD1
ASIEGTGPYNEQF
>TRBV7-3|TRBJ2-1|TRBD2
ASSPRGAGGKSAYNEQF
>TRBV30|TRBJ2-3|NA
AWSQPERDTQY
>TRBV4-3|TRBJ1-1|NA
ASSLRATEPSEAF
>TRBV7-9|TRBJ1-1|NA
ASSFGTNTEAF
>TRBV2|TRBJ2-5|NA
ASGGRGAQETQY
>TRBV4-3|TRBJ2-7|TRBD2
ASSQDLADYEQY
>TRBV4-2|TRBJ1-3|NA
ASSQDLTAWGNTIY
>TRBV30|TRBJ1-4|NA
AWSPWTATNEKLF
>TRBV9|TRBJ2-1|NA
ASSPATRMRERF
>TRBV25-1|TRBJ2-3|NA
ASKPQGTDTQY
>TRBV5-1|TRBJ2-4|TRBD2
ASRGGADIQY
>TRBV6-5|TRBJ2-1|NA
ASSYGLTSSYNEQF
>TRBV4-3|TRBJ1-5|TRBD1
ASSQGTGSNQPQH
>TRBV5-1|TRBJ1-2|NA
ASSLDRTYGYT
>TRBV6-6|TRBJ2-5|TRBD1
ASSPTGGGETQY
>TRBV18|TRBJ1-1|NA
ASSPQPEGTEAF
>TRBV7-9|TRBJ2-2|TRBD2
ATDQGLAYTGELF
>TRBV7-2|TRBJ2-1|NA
ASSSGLLRPYNEQF
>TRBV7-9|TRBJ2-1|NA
SSSFDEQF
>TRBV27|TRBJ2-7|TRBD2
ASSPGLARSYEQY
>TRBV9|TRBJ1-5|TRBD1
ASSVGTGVNQPQH
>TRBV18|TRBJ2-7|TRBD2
ASSPPVALAGGEQY
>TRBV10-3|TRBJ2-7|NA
AISGQSSSEQY
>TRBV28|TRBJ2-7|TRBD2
ASRGLAGGQYEQY
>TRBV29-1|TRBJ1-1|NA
SVYGSRTEAF
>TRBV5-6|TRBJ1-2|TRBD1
ASSLDRGYGYT
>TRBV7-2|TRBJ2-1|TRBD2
ASSLEGTSGYNEQF
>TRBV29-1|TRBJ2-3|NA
SVEGGHSRTDTQY
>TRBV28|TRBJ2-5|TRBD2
ASSPDLKLAGLQETQY
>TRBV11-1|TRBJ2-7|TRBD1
ASSVSSQGANTGTYEQY
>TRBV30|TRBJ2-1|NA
AWSEGSGNEQF
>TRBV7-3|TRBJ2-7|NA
ASSSFAEGQQY
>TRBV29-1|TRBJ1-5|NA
SVKGGDNQPQH